Presented here are 13 T cell receptor beta chains from one specimen sequenced in a study of CD8+ T cells in alopecia areata (dated by TCRdb to 2016 to 2019). Read against the paper, the sample's treatment or condition label means: oral pan-JAK inhibitor, 5-10 mg twice daily. The receptor library was made with the immunoSEQ multiplex PCR assay. For TCR sequencing, RNA was extracted from every sample and reverse transcribed into cDNA to serve as template. Entries here come from immuneACCESS through TCRdb and include only in-frame sequences with V and J called. Some clones fail to appear in such tables; in the studies checked, an unresolved V gene covers under half of the shortfall, and the cause of the remainder is unknown. This sample has 200,000 or so clones in its table, and approximately 40% of those were observed once. Clones ranked in the top ten supply about 2.6% of the sample. Sequenced here: CD4+ T cells sorted from blood, sampled at roughly week 36, from a patient treated with tofacitinib. Receptors originate from a human donor with alopecia areata.

The chain recombines TRBV18 with TRBJ1-1; D unclear. The germline V and J ends were trimmed by 5 bases and 7 bases, with 11 bases remaining between them. The CDR3 consists of 12 residues. Germline V gene sequence: CDR1 KGHSH, CDR2 LQKENI. CDR3 region: CASSYSEGEAFF. The CDR3 DNA reads as TGTGCCAGCTCATATTCAGAGGGTGAAGCTTTCTTT.

This chain connects TRBV5-1 to TRBJ2-7; 7 positions agree with TRBD1. Per the germline V gene, CDR1 is SGHRS and CDR2 is YFSETQ. The J segment lost 2 bases and the V segment lost 2 bases, leaving 13 bases of the junction unmatched. There are 17 residues in the CDR3. The CDR3 region has the DNA TGCGCCAGCAGCTTTACTCCCGGGACAGAAAAACCCTACGAGCAGTACTTC. Translation: CASSFTPGTEKPYEQYF.

The rearrangement uses TRBV5-6 and TRBJ1-5, with D possibly matching TRBD1 (5 bases). V was shortened by 5 bases and J by 7 bases, with 19 bases between the two germline ends. Germline assignment: CDR1 SGHDT and CDR2 YYEEEE. The CDR3 totals 15 residues. The CDR3 DNA is TGTGCCAGCAGTATGGACATACTCTCCCCCCAGCCCCAGCATTTT. Its translation is CASSMDILSPQPQHF.

The V gene is TRBV30, the J gene TRBJ2-3, with D possibly being TRBD2 (5 bases). V gave up 1 base and J gave up 0 bases, with 8 bases separating them. Germline lookup yields CDR1 GTSNPN and CDR2 SVGIG (reference sequence). The CDR3 has 14 residues. CDR3: CAWSGGRSTDTQYF. The CDR3 DNA reads as TGTGCCTGGAGTGGAGGGCGTAGCACAGATACGCAGTATTTT.

This clone was counted a single time. The V and J genes are TRBV27 and TRBJ1-3; D ambiguous. This CDR3 comprises 17 residues. With 5 bases removed from V and 0 bases from J, the gap between germline ends came to 17 bases. Germline loops: CDR1 MNHEY, CDR2 SMNVEV (reference sequence). Here the CDR3 reads CASSVIGPGLSGNTIYF. In nucleotides, the CDR3 is TGTGCCAGCAGTGTAATAGGGCCCGGGCTCTCTGGAAACACCATATATTTT.

The chain recombines TRBV30 with TRBJ2-7, with no clear D. V lost 8 bases and J lost 3, with 14 bases in between. This CDR3 spans 12 amino acids. Germline V gives CDR1 GTSNPN, CDR2 SVGIG (reference sequence). CDR3 nucleotides: TGTGCCGGGTCCGGGTCCGACTACGAGCAGTACTTC. Its translation is CAGSGSDYEQYF.

V gene TRBV27 combines with J gene TRBJ1-2, with 7 bases identical to TRBD1. The CDR3 consists of 13 residues. The germline V gene has CDR1 MNHEY and CDR2 SMNVEV (reference sequence). V shed 4 bases, J shed 8 bases, and the junction held 7 bases outside the gene matches. CDR3: CASSSPTGLGYTF. CDR3 sequence (DNA): TGTGCCAGCAGTTCCCCGACAGGGTTAGGCTACACCTTC.

This clone was seen a few times. This sequence joins TRBV5-1 and TRBJ2-4; D not certain. V lost 5 bases to trimming and J lost 0 bases, with 12 bases between them. The CDR3 contains 15 residues. Germline V lookup: CDR1 SGHRS, CDR2 YFSETQ. CDR3 protein: CASRDPELAKNIQYF. Here the CDR3 DNA reads TGCGCCAGCAGGGACCCTGAGCTAGCCAAAAACATTCAGTACTTC.

This clone was recorded a few times. This chain uses TRBV27 with TRBJ2-7; 10 bases are a match to TRBD2. CDR3 length: 19 amino acids. With V trimmed by 4 bases and J by 2 bases, 17 bases remained unmatched. The germline V gene encodes CDR1 MNHEY and CDR2 SMNVEV (reference sequence). This CDR3 is CASSSRKIYLSGRAYEQYF. The CDR3 DNA sequence: TGTGCCAGCAGTTCAAGGAAAATTTACTTAAGCGGGAGGGCCTACGAGCAGTACTTC.

The chain has TRBV7-9 and TRBJ1-2; D not certain. There are 13 residues in the CDR3. CDR1 and CDR2 from the germline V gene are SEHNR and FQNEAQ (reference sequence). Trimming removed 1 base at V and 8 bases at J, with 11 bases between. The CDR3 spells CASSLGTTGGYTF. CDR3 in DNA: TGTGCCAGCAGCTTAGGGACGACCGGAGGCTACACCTTC. The full variable domain, its missing parts supplied by reference TRBV7-9 and TRBJ1-2, is DTGVSQNPRHKITKRGQNVTFRCDPISEHNRLYWYRQTLGQGPEFLTYFQNEAQLEKSRLLSDRFSAERPKGSFSTLEIQRTEQGDSAMYLCASSLGTTGGYTFGSGTRLTVV.

J is TRBJ2-5 and V is TRBV19; TRBD1 might be the D (6 bases). In germline, CDR1 is LNHDA, CDR2 SQIVND (reference sequence). Trimming removed 10 bases from V and 5 bases from J, with 23 bases in between. This CDR3 is 15 amino acids long. The CDR3 spells CAIAINDRPWETQYF. CDR3 DNA sequence: TGTGCCATCGCTATCAATGACAGGCCCTGGGAGACCCAGTACTTC.

The rearrangement uses TRBV29-1 and TRBJ2-7, with 12 bases matching TRBD2. Unmatched junction bases numbered 4, after V lost 5 bases and J lost 5 bases. This CDR3 has 13 residues. Germline V gives CDR1 SQVTM, CDR2 ANQGSEA. The CDR3 sequence is CSVPTSGGHEQYF. As DNA, the CDR3 is TGCAGCGTTCCGACTAGCGGGGGCCACGAGCAGTACTTC.

V gene TRBV7-9 combines with J gene TRBJ2-1; D is ambiguous. The CDR3 contains 11 residues. The germline gives CDR1 SEHNR, CDR2 FQNEAQ (reference sequence). Trimming took off 1 base at V and 16 bases at J, with 11 bases between the two ends. The CDR3 protein is CASSLEHRCFF. The CDR3 DNA follows: TGTGCCAGCAGCTTAGAACACCGTTGTTTCTTC. Together with reference TRBV7-9 and TRBJ2-1, the CDR3 gives the full variable domain: DTGVSQNPRHKITKRGQNVTFRCDPISEHNRLYWYRQTLGQGPEFLTYFQNEAQLEKSRLLSDRFSAERPKGSFSTLEIQRTEQGDSAMYLCASSLEHRCFFGPGTRLTVL.